The clone carrying this T cell receptor beta chain was observed at least ten times. The antigen remains undetermined. This entry is derived from a study of T cell repertoires in cytomegalovirus infection. Whole-study results and caveats: Ex vivo responses were dominated by HLA-C-restricted CMV-specific TCR beta clonotypes.

TCRdb redid the calling of the reads with MiXCR, one entry per CDR3 protein. The profile shows roughly 280,000 distinct CDR3 sequences, roughly 10% of them singletons. The sample taken for sequencing was PBMCs. This sequence originates from a human donor in good health (CMV status not recorded). Some clones in this sample may be carry-over from other donors' samples.

The CDR3 region is CASSKGLAMSYNEQFF. In DNA, the CDR3 is TGTGCCAGCAGCAAGGGACTAGCGATGTCCTACAATGAGCAGTTCTTC. This chain links TRBV7-2 with TRBJ2-1, with 10 bases identical to TRBD2. Germline loops: CDR1 SGHTA, CDR2 FQGNSA. The V gene end was trimmed by 5 bases and the J gene end by 1 base; junction bases not matched to a gene: 5. The CDR3 covers 16 residues.